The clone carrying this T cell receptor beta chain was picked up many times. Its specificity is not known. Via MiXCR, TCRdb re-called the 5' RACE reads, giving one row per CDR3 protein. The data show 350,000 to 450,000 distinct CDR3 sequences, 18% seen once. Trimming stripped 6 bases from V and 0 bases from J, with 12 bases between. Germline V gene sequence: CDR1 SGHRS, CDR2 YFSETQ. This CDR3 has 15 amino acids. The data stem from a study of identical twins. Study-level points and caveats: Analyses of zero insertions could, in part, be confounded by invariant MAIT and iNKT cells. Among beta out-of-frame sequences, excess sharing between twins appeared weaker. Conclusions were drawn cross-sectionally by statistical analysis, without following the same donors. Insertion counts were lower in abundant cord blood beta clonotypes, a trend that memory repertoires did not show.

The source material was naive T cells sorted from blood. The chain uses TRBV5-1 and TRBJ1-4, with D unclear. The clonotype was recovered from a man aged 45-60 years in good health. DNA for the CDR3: TGCGCCAGCACCCCTCCCACAACAACTAATGAAAAACTGTTTTTT. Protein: CASTPPTTTNEKLFF.